A selection of T cell receptor beta chains follows, all from one sample in a study of OX40 agonist ivuxolimab in advanced cancers. Only in-frame clones appear in the TCRdb table, and some are missing; sequencing was by immunoSEQ multiplex PCR. The table has tens of thousands of clones, roughly 91% seen once; the top ten hold around 0.33%. Specimen: CD4+ or CD8+ T cells sorted from blood, collected in a trial of the OX40 agonist ivuxolimab. These TCRs come from an adult with an advanced solid tumor such as melanoma, head and neck, liver or kidney cancer. Both conserved end residues are part of each CDR3.

V: TRBV9; J: TRBJ1-1; CDR3: CASSVGNRANTEAFF
V: TRBV9; J: TRBJ1-3; CDR3: CASSGQFSGNTIYF
V: TRBV27; J: TRBJ1-5; CDR3: CASSLTRQGEPQHF
V: TRBV2; J: TRBJ2-1; CDR3: CATELRDGYNEQFF
V: TRBV7-3; J: TRBJ2-1; CDR3: CASSLNGLAGGNEQFF
V: TRBV28; J: TRBJ1-1; CDR3: CASSRDRGAMIAEAFF
V: TRBV5-6; J: TRBJ1-6; CDR3: CASSRGGSNSPLHF
V: TRBV30; J: TRBJ2-2; CDR3: CAWSDEGAGELFF
V: TRBV2; J: TRBJ2-5; CDR3: CASSEKGWAGLETQYF
V: TRBV5-8; J: TRBJ1-3; CDR3: CASSLFGGREPGNTIYF
V: TRBV19; J: TRBJ2-2; CDR3: CASSMGQGRYQNTGELFF